These T cell receptor beta chains were read from a single sample in a study of naive and memory T cell subsets. In TCRdb, the UMI-ligation and nested PCR reads were re-called with MiXCR into one record per CDR3 protein. The sample lists about 120,000 distinct CDR3 sequences, roughly 36% occurring once. Source material: central memory CD4+ T cells from blood. These receptors all stem from a human donor in good health. Each CDR3 is given with its conserved first and last residue. The D gene is left open where the match is weak. Clone size is stated in some rows and not others, as once, few, many or a class when expanded.

v_call	d_call	j_call	clone_size	cdr3_nt	cdr3_aa
TRBV20-1	NA	TRBJ2-3	few	TGCAGTGCTAGAGGAGAGGGTCGCGGAGATACGCAGTATTTT	CSARGEGRGDTQYF
TRBV20-1	NA	TRBJ1-1	many	TGCAGTGCTAAAAGGGAGGCAGGGCGGCGGAACACTGAAGCTTTCTTT	CSAKREAGRRNTEAFF
TRBV5-1	TRBD2	TRBJ2-5	NA	TGCGCCAGCGGCAAGGGGCTAGCGGGAAGGCAAGAGACCCAGTACTTC	CASGKGLAGRQETQYF
TRBV7-6	NA	TRBJ2-2	NA	TGTGCCAGCAGCCGTAGGGGGACTGGCGGAGGGGGGAACACCGGGGAGCTGTTTTTT	CASSRRGTGGGGNTGELFF
TRBV6-5	NA	TRBJ1-2	once	TGTGCCAGCAGACTGGACAGCCGTGGGTATGGCTACACCTTC	CASRLDSRGYGYTF
TRBV28	NA	TRBJ2-5	NA	TGTGCCAGCAGTTCGGCAGGGAAGAGGGAGACCCAGTACTTC	CASSSAGKRETQYF
TRBV7-8	TRBD2	TRBJ2-7	few	TGTGCCAGCACCCTCACCGGGACGGGGGGCTACGAGCAGTACTTC	CASTLTGTGGYEQYF
TRBV7-3	NA	TRBJ2-3	NA	TGTGCCAGCGCTGCAGGGCGTGAGACAGATACGCAGTATTTT	CASAAGRETDTQYF
TRBV6-1	NA	TRBJ2-1	NA	TGTGCCAGCAGTGCGAGCGGGCGACACAATGAGCAGTTCTTC	CASSASGRHNEQFF
TRBV12-3/TRBV12-4	TRBD1	TRBJ1-5	many	TGTGCCAGCATTGACAGGGACAGCAATCAGCCCCAGCATTTT	CASIDRDSNQPQHF
TRBV30	TRBD2	TRBJ2-2	few	TGTGCCTGGAGGGGACTACACACCGGGGAGCTGTTTTTT	CAWRGLHTGELFF
TRBV5-6	TRBD1	TRBJ1-1	NA	TGTGCCAGCAGCTTAGCCGGGACAGCCAAGAACACTGAAGCTTTCTTT	CASSLAGTAKNTEAFF
TRBV2	NA	TRBJ2-6	NA	TGTGCCAGCAGTGGTCCCCGCAGCTCTGGGGCCAACGTCCTGACTTTC	CASSGPRSSGANVLTF
TRBV6-2/TRBV6-3	NA	TRBJ2-7	NA	TGTGCCAGCCTAGACGGGGGATACGAGCAGTACTTC	CASLDGGYEQYF
TRBV6-2/TRBV6-3	TRBD1	TRBJ2-5	NA	TGTGCCAGCAGTTCGGCCGGGACAGCACAAGAGACCCAGTACTTC	CASSSAGTAQETQYF
TRBV28	TRBD2	TRBJ2-7	NA	TGTGCCAGCAGTTTAAGGACTAGCGTTTCCTACGAGCAGTACTTC	CASSLRTSVSYEQYF
TRBV6-2/TRBV6-3	NA	TRBJ1-6	few	TGTGCCAGCAGGCAGGGATCCGCAAATTCACCCCTCCACTTT	CASRQGSANSPLHF
TRBV4-2	TRBD1	TRBJ1-2	few	TGTGCCAGCAGCCAAGGGACAGGAGACTATGGCTACACCTTC	CASSQGTGDYGYTF
TRBV12-3/TRBV12-4	NA	TRBJ2-3	NA	TGTGCCAGCATGCATGGACAGATAACTGCAGATACGCAGTATTTT	CASMHGQITADTQYF
TRBV28	NA	TRBJ2-4	NA	TGTGCCAGCAGTTTGGTACATGGATCCAAAACCATTCAGTACTTC	CASSLVHGSKTIQYF
TRBV7-2	TRBD2	TRBJ2-5	NA	TGTGCCAGCAGCTTAGCAGCCGGGACTAGCGGGACCCAGTACTTC	CASSLAAGTSGTQYF
TRBV2	NA	TRBJ1-1	NA	TGTGCCAGCAAGGTCTCCGGGGGTGCTGCAGCTTTCTTT	CASKVSGGAAAFF
TRBV5-1	TRBD2	TRBJ2-1	NA	TGCGCCAGCAGCATGAAGCGGGGCAATGAGCAGTTCTTC	CASSMKRGNEQFF
TRBV27	NA	TRBJ2-4	NA	TGTGCCAGCATGCGGCTCGACACCCTAGCCAAAAACATTCAGTACTTC	CASMRLDTLAKNIQYF
TRBV12-3/TRBV12-4	NA	TRBJ1-1	few	TGTGCCAGCAGTTTTGGTGACAACACTGAAGCTTTCTTT	CASSFGDNTEAFF
TRBV29-1	TRBD1	TRBJ1-2	NA	TGCAGCGGGACGGACAGGGAAAATGGCTACACCTTC	CSGTDRENGYTF
TRBV7-2	NA	TRBJ1-2	few	TGTGCCAGCAGCTTAGAAGGGGACTTACATGGCTACACCTTC	CASSLEGDLHGYTF
TRBV4-1	NA	TRBJ2-7	few	TGCGCCAGCAGCCAAGCGGCCGGACAGACCTACGAGCAGTACTTC	CASSQAAGQTYEQYF
TRBV10-3	TRBD1	TRBJ2-1	NA	TGTGCCATCAGTGTTGGACAGGGACACAATGAGCAGTTCTTC	CAISVGQGHNEQFF
TRBV29-1	TRBD1	TRBJ2-5	few	TGCAGCGTTGTGAGGTCCACAGGGGCTGCCCAGTACTTC	CSVVRSTGAAQYF